This is a list of T cell receptor beta chains from one sample in a study of T-cell reconstitution after alpha-beta-depleted transplantation in children. Via MiXCR, TCRdb re-called the PCR reads, giving one row per CDR3 protein. The sample shows fewer than 700,000 distinct CDR3 sequences, approximately 12% of them seen only once. The sample in question was PBMCs, mostly from graft donor cells, obtained 360 days after TCRalphabeta/CD19-depleted stem cell transplant. The source is a male patient aged 5 to 17 who had a stem cell transplant for acute myeloid leukemia, so the T cells may come from the graft donor. The CDR3 runs from the conserved cysteine through the conserved F or W. The D gene is left open where the match is weak.

d_gene | v_gene | CDR3aa
TRBD2 | TRBV12-3/TRBV12-4 | CASSKTSGRETQYF
TRBD2 | TRBV28 | CASSSRGLAGGRYNEQFF
NA | TRBV7-2 | CASSLAPHEQFF
NA | TRBV18 | CASSPRVASQETQYF
NA | TRBV29-1 | CSAGTTEAFF
NA | TRBV15 | CATSRDRGISKDEQYF
NA | TRBV5-6 | CASSSGRGEQFF
TRBD1 | TRBV20-1 | CSGQGAGETQYF
NA | TRBV24-1 | CATSSGTLQETQYF
NA | TRBV5-4 | CASSLRQKSSGANVLTF
NA | TRBV20-1 | CSAPSPPGSLSGANVLTF
TRBD1 | TRBV6-5 | CASSFWTGGITYNEQFF